One and the same sample provided the 2 T cell receptor beta chains below, sequenced in a study of regulatory T cells in long-lasting Graves disease. Construction of the TCR beta libraries employed iRepertoire HTBI primers in conjunction with Arm-PCR of CDR3 regions. TCRdb ran MiXCR on the multiplex PCR reads and lists one entry per CDR3 protein. The sample contains about 540,000 distinct CDR3 sequences, roughly 14% of which appear only once. Described time point: newly diagnosed GD, antithyroid drugs for less than 3 months. PBMC RNA served as the TCR library source. A further study also used this sample, focusing on T cells in Graves' hyperthyroidism and ophthalmopathy.

Sequences were derived from peripheral blood mononuclear cells (PBMCs), sampled at new diagnosis, from a patient treated with antithyroid drugs. The receptors were gathered from a man aged 25 to 40 with Graves disease.

This clonotype was counted many times. The rearrangement joins TRBV2 to TRBJ1-2, with D hard to call. Trimming took 7 bases from V and 9 from J, leaving 15 bases between them. Per the germline V gene, CDR1 is SNHLY and CDR2 is FYNNEI. This CDR3 region has 12 residues. Written as DNA, the CDR3 is TGTGCCAGCACCCCAGGTTCCGGGAGCTACACCTTC. Its protein is CASTPGSGSYTF.

This clonotype has only one observation. With a much larger clone just one base away, this may be a read error. This chain connects TRBV28 to TRBJ1-3; D is unclear. Germline V gene lookup returns CDR1 MDHEN and CDR2 SYDVKM. This CDR3 comprises 14 residues. The CDR3 nucleotides read TGTGCCAGCAGTTTACCCCCTCCTGGATACACCATATATTTT. It is translated as CASSLPPPGYTIYF.